The 13 T cell receptor beta chains below were found in one sample sequenced in a study of post-analysis software for immune sequencing data. Whole-study findings and limits: Patients had higher frequencies than controls of roughly five TRBV segments, including TRBV5-6, TRBV5-1 and TRBV20-1.

Their recognized antigens are unknown. cDNA libraries of TCR beta carried unique molecular identifiers. Each CDR3 protein gets one entry after TCRdb re-called the PCR reads with MiXCR. This table holds roughly 570,000 distinct CDR3 sequences, 34% found once. The sample taken for sequencing was blood. The receptor source for this set is a girl younger than 18 with multiple sclerosis.

Only a few counts were recorded for this clonotype. The V gene is TRBV6-1, the J gene TRBJ2-5; the D gene is possibly TRBD1 (5 bases). This CDR3 has 13 residues. CDR1 and CDR2 from the germline V gene are MNHNS and SASEGT. V lost 3 bases and J 5 bases, leaving 10 bases between the germline ends. The chain's CDR3 is CASSDEAGETQYF. The CDR3 bases are TGTGCCAGCAGTGACGAGGCAGGGGAGACCCAGTACTTC.

The count of this clonotype is one. A single base separates this from a much larger clone, so it may be a read error. The chain employs TRBV7-2 and TRBJ2-1; D may be TRBD1 or TRBD2 (5 bases each). This CDR3 has 14 residues. From germline, CDR1 is SGHTA and CDR2 FQGNSA. The CDR3 here is CASSLGPPYNGQFF. The DNA for the CDR3 is TGTGCCAGCAGCCTGGGACCACCCTACAATGGGCAGTTCTTC.

V usage is TRBV29-1 and J usage is TRBJ2-1; TRBD2 is a possible D gene (6 bases). Germline CDR1 and CDR2: SQVTM and ANQGSEA. The CDR3 sequence is 14 residues long. V lost 8 bases to trimming and J lost 1 base, with 15 bases between them. As DNA, the CDR3 is TGCAGCTATGGCGGCCGGGGGTCCTACAATGAGCAGTTCTTC. Its translation is CSYGGRGSYNEQFF.

The J gene is TRBJ1-5, the V gene TRBV5-1, with D perhaps matching TRBD1 (5 bases). The germline CDR1 and CDR2 sequences are SGHRS and YFSETQ. Trimming stripped 4 bases from V and 8 bases from J, with 19 bases between. This CDR3 has 15 residues. The CDR3 loop reads CASSVNRDPREPQHF. As DNA, the CDR3 is TGCGCCAGCAGCGTAAACCGGGACCCGAGGGAGCCCCAGCATTTT.

This sequence joins TRBV4-1 and TRBJ2-5; perhaps TRBD2 as D (5 bases). Trimming took off 0 bases at V and 11 bases at J, with 10 bases between the two ends. CDR3 length: 12 amino acids. Germline CDR1 and CDR2: MGHRA and YSYEKL. Here the CDR3 DNA reads TGCGCCAGCAGCCAAGACCTAGCACGGCAGTACTTC. Its translation: CASSQDLARQYF.

The V gene is TRBV20-1, the J gene TRBJ2-1; 8 nucleotides match TRBD2. Trimming cost V 4 bases and J 5 bases; bases outside gene matches: 7. Germline values: CDR1 DFQATT, CDR2 SNEGSKA (reference sequence). The CDR3 length is 14 residues. The CDR3 sequence: CSAMRGDGHNEQFF. The CDR3 DNA reads TGCAGTGCTATGCGGGGGGATGGCCACAATGAGCAGTTCTTC.

The J gene is TRBJ2-5, the V gene TRBV20-1; the D gene is possibly TRBD1 (5 bases). The germline CDR1 and CDR2 sequences are DFQATT and SNEGSKA (reference sequence). The CDR3 consists of 13 residues. V shed 6 bases and J shed 1 base, with 12 bases lying between them. The CDR3 sequence is CSANRGAQETQYF. The DNA of the CDR3 is TGCAGTGCGAACCGTGGGGCCCAAGAGACCCAGTACTTC.

The chain is built from TRBV20-1 and TRBJ2-1; 8 bases are a match to TRBD2. This CDR3 is built from 14 residues. The trim removed 3 bases at V and 3 bases at J, leaving 4 bases unmatched. Germline CDR1 DFQATT, CDR2 SNEGSKA (reference sequence). CDR3 amino acids: CSARGGLDYNEQFF. DNA of the CDR3: TGCAGTGCTAGGGGGGGACTAGACTACAATGAGCAGTTCTTC.

Points on this clonotype: At one of its ends the junction is not consistent with the germline gene, which may arise from a read error. The chain joins TRBV20-1 to TRBJ2-1; 8 bases agree with TRBD2. This CDR3 is built from 14 residues. CDR1 and CDR2 from the germline V gene are DFQATT and SNEGSKA (reference sequence). CDR3 loop: CSASIREGYNGQFF. In DNA, the CDR3 is TGCAGTGCTAGTATCCGGGAGGGGTACAATGGGCAGTTCTTC.

As DNA, the CDR3 is TGCGCCAGCAGAAAACAGAAGTTAACCTACGAGCAGTACTTC. This codes for CASRKQKLTYEQYF. V gene TRBV5-1 combines with J gene TRBJ2-7; D remains ambiguous. CDR1 is SGHRS and CDR2 is YFSETQ in the germline V gene. The CDR3 is 14 amino acids. V was pared by 5 bases and J by 2 bases, with 14 bases between.

This clonotype came up a few times. The chain uses TRBV6-5 and TRBJ1-2; D may be TRBD1 (6 bases). CDR1 MNHEY and CDR2 SVGAGI come from the germline V gene. Trimming shortened V by 5 bases and J by 7 bases, and 17 bases separated the two germline ends. The CDR3 runs to 14 residues. CDR3 amino acids: CASSRNAQGGGYTF. DNA for the CDR3: TGTGCCAGCAGTCGCAATGCACAGGGCGGTGGCTACACCTTC.

This clonotype was seen a few times. The gene calls are TRBV9 and TRBJ2-3; a weak D match, TRBD2 (6 bases). The CDR3 consists of 15 residues. Germline assignment: CDR1 SGDLS and CDR2 YYNGEE. V was pared by 3 bases and J by 1 base, with 12 bases between. Here the CDR3 DNA reads TGTGCCAGCAGCGCGGACGGGACTCGCACAGATACGCAGTATTTT. It specifies CASSADGTRTDTQYF.

This chain links TRBV5-6 with TRBJ1-1, with no clear D. Germline V gives CDR1 SGHDT, CDR2 YYEEEE. CDR3 length: 16 amino acids. Between the trimmed V and J ends, which lost 0 bases and 1 base, there was a span of 13 bases. CDR3 sequence: CASSLDRRIANTEAFF. In DNA form, the CDR3 reads TGTGCCAGCAGCTTGGATCGGCGGATCGCGAACACTGAAGCTTTCTTT.